The source of this T cell receptor beta chain is a study of blood T cell repertoires in COVID-19. Across the whole study: Collection of acute and convalescent COVID-19 samples took place in the United States, Italy and Spain. PBMCs, B-cell-depleted T cells, or T cells were the source of the cDNA or gDNA that made up the material.

Data came from immunoSEQ multiplex PCR; TCRdb stores just in-frame clones and leaves some out. The sample lists approximately 300,000 clones; approximately 91% were seen once. The CDR3 is 15 residues long. Between the trimmed V and J ends, which lost 4 bases and 0 bases, there was a span of 13 bases. Germline CDR1 and CDR2: SQVTM and ANQGSEA. The clonotype comes from a man aged 55 to 70 who had recovered from COVID-19. The V gene is TRBV29-1, the J gene TRBJ2-1; possibly TRBD2 for D (6 bases). The sequenced sample consisted of PBMCs or T cells enriched from blood (not recorded which). CDR3 sequence (DNA): TGCAGCGTTGGGAGCGGACTAAACTCCTACAATGAGCAGTTCTTC. Its translation is CSVGSGLNSYNEQFF.